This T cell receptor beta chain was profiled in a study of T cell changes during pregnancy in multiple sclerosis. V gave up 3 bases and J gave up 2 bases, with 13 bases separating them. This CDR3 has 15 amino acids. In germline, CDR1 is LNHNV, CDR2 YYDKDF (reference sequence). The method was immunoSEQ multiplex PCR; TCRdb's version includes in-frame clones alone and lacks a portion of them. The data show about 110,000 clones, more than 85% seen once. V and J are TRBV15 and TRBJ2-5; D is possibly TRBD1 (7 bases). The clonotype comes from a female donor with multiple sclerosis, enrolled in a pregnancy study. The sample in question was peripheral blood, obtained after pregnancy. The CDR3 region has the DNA TGTGCCACCAGCAGTCCAGGGGGGCGGCAAGAGACCCAGTACTTC. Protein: CATSSPGGRQETQYF.